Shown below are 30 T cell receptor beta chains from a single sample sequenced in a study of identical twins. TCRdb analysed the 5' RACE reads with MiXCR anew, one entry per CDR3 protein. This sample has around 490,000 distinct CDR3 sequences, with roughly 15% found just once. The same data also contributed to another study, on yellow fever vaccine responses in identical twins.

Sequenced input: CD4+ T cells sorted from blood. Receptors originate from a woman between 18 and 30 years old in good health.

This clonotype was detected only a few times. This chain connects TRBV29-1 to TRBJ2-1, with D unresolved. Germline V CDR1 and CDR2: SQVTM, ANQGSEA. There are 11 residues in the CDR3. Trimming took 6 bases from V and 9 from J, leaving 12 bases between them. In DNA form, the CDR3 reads TGCAGCGTCCACCCAGGTCTTGAGCAGTTCTTC. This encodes CSVHPGLEQFF.

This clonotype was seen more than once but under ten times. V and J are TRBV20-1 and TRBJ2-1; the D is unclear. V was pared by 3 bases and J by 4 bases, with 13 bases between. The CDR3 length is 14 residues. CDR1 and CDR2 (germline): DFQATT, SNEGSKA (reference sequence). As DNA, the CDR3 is TGCAGTGCTAGTCTCCAGCACGTATACAATGAGCAGTTCTTC. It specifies CSASLQHVYNEQFF.

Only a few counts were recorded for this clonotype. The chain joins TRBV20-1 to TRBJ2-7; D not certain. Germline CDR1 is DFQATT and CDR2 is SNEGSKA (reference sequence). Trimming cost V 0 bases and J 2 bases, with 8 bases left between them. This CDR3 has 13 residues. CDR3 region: CSARETRTYEQYF. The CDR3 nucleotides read TGCAGTGCTAGAGAGACGAGAACCTACGAGCAGTACTTC.

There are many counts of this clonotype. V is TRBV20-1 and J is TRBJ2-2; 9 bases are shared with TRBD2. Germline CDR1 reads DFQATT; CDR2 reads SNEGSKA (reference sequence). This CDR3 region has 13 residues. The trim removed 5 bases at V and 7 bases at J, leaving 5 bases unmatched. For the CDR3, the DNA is TGCAGTGCTGTAGCGGGAGTGGTCGGGGAGCTGTTTTTT. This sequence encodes CSAVAGVVGELFF.

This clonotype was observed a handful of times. The CDR3 sequence is CASKLRLAGGNGELFF. The CDR3, as DNA: TGTGCCAGCAAGCTACGGCTAGCGGGAGGGAACGGGGAGCTGTTTTTT. V gene TRBV3-1 combines with J gene TRBJ2-2; TRBD2 matches at 12 bases. This CDR3 comprises 16 residues. The junction had 10 bases not matched to a gene; V was cut back by 7 bases and J by 7 bases. Germline loops: CDR1 LGHDT, CDR2 YNNKEL (reference sequence). Filled out from reference TRBV3-1 and TRBJ2-2, the complete variable domain reads DTAVSQTPKYLVTQMGNDKSIKCEQNLGHDTMYWYKQDSKKFLKIMFSYNNKELIINETVPNRFSPKSPDKAHLNLHINSLELGDSAVYFCASKLRLAGGNGELFFGEGSRLTVL.

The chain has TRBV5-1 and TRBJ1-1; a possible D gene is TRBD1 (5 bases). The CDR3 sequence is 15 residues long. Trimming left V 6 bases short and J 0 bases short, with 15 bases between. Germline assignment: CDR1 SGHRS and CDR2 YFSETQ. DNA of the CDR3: TGCGCCAGCACCCTGGAGAGGGGCCTGAACACTGAAGCTTTCTTT. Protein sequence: CASTLERGLNTEAFF.

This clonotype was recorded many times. The CDR3 sequence is CASRSTGGSSGNTIYF. The CDR3, as DNA: TGCGCCAGCAGAAGTACAGGCGGAAGCTCTGGAAACACCATATATTTT. This chain connects TRBV5-1 to TRBJ1-3, with D tentatively TRBD1 (5 bases). The V end lost 5 bases, the J end lost 0 bases, and 15 bases lay between the germline ends. This CDR3 is built from 16 residues. Germline V lookup: CDR1 SGHRS, CDR2 YFSETQ.

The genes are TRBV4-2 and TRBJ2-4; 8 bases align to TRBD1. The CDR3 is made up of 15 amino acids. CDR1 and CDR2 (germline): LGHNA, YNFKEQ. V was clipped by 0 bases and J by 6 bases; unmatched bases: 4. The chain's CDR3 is CASSQDPQGGNIQYF. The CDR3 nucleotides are TGTGCCAGCAGCCAAGATCCACAGGGGGGAAACATTCAGTACTTC.

CDR3 nucleotide sequence: TGTGCCAGCAGACTACAGCGTGAAGCTTTCTTT. It is translated as CASRLQREAFF. The rearrangement joins TRBV11-3 to TRBJ1-1; the D is unclear. The length of the CDR3 is 11 residues. Trimming shortened V by 6 bases and J by 7 bases, and 9 bases separated the two germline ends. Germline V gene lookup returns CDR1 SGHNT and CDR2 YENEEA.

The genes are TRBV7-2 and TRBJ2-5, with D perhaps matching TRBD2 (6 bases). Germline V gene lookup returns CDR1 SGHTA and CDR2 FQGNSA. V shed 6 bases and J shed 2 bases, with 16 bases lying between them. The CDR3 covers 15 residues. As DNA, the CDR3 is TGTGCCAGCAGAACCAAAAGGGACTCTCAAGAGACCCAGTACTTC. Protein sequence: CASRTKRDSQETQYF.

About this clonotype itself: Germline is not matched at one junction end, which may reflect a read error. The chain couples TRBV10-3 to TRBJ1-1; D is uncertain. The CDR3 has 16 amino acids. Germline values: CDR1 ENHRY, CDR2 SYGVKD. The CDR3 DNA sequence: TGTGCCATCAGCCCATCCCCGGGGAAGATGAACACTCAAGCTTTCTTT. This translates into CAISPSPGKMNTQAFF.

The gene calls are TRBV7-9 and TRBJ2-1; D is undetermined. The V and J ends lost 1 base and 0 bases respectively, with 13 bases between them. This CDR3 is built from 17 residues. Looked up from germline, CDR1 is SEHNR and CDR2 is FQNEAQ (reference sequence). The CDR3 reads CASSLDLLLRSYNEQFF. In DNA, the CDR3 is TGTGCCAGCAGCTTAGATCTCCTCCTTCGCTCCTACAATGAGCAGTTCTTC.

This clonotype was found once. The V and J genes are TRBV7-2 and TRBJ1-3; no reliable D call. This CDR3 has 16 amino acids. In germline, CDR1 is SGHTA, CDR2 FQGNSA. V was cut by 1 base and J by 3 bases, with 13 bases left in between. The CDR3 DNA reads TGTGCCAGCAGCTTAGGTCCGGCGACGGGTGGAAACACCATATATTTT. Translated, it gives CASSLGPATGGNTIYF.

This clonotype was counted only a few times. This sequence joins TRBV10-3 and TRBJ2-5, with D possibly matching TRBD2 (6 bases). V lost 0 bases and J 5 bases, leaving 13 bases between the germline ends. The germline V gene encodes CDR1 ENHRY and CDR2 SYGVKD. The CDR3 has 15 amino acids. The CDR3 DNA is TGTGCCATCAGTGAGTCCCGGACCGGAGGGGAGACCCAGTACTTC. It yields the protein CAISESRTGGETQYF.

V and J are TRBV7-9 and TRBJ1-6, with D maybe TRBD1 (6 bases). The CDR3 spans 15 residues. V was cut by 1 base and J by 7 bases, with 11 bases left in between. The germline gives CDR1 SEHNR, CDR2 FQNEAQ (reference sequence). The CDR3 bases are TGTGCCAGCAGCTTAGACTGGACAGAAAATTCACCCCTCCACTTT. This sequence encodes CASSLDWTENSPLHF.

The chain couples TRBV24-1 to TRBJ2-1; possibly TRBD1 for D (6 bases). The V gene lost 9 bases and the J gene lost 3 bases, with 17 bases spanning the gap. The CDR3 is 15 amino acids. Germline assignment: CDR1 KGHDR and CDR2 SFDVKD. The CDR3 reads CATSRGRGDYNEQFF. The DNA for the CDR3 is TGTGCCACCTCCAGGGGCAGGGGAGACTACAATGAGCAGTTCTTC.

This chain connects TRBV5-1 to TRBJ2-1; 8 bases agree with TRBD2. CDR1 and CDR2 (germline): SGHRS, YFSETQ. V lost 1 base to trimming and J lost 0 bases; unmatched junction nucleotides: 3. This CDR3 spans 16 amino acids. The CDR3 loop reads CASSLIGTSSYNEQFF. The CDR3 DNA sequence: TGCGCCAGCAGCTTGATCGGGACTAGCTCCTACAATGAGCAGTTCTTC.

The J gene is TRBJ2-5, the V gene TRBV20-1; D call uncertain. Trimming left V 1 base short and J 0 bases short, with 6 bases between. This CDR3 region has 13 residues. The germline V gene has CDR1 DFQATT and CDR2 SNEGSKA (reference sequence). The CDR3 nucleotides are TGCAGTGCTAGAGCACTCGACCAAGAGACCCAGTACTTC. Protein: CSARALDQETQYF.

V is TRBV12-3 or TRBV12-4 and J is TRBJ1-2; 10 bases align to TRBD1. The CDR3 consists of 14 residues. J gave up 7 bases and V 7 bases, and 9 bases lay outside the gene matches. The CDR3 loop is CASNPTGGLRGYTF. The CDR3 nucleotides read TGTGCCAGCAATCCGACAGGGGGCTTACGTGGCTACACCTTC.

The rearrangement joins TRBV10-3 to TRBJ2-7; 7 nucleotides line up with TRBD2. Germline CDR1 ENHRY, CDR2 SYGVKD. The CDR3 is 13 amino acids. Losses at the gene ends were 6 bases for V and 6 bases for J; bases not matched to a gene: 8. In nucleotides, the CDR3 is TGTGCCATCAGAACCGGGACTAATATCGAGCAGTACTTC. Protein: CAIRTGTNIEQYF.

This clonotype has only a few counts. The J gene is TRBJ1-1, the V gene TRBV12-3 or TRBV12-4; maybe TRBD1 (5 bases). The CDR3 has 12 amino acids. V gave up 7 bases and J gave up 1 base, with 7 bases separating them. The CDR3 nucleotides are TGTGCCAGCACAGGGAGGAACACTGAAGCTTTCTTT. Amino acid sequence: CASTGRNTEAFF.

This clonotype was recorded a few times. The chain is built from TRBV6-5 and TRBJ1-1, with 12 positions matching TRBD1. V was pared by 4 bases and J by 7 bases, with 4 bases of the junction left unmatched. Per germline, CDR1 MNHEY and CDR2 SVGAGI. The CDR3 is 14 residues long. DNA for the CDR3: TGTGCCAGCAGTTCGGGACAGGGGGCCGTTGAAGCTTTCTTT. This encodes CASSSGQGAVEAFF.

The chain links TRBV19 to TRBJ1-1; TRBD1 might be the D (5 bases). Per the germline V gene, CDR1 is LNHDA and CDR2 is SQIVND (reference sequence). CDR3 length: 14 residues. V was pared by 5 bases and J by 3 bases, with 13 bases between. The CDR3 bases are TGTGCCAGTAGTTCGGGGGGGACCTACACTGAAGCTTTCTTT. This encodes CASSSGGTYTEAFF. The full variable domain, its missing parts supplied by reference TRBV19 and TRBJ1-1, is DGGITQSPKYLFRKEGQNVTLSCEQNLNHDAMYWYRQDPGQGLRLIYYSQIVNDFQKGDIAEGYSVSREKKESFPLTVTSAQKNPTAFYLCASSSGGTYTEAFFGQGTRLTVV.

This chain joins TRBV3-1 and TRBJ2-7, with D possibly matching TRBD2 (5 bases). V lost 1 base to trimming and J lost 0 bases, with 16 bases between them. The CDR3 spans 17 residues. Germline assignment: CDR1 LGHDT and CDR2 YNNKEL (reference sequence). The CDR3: CASSQGERWPYSYEQYF. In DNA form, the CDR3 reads TGTGCCAGCAGCCAAGGGGAGAGGTGGCCCTACTCCTACGAGCAGTACTTC.

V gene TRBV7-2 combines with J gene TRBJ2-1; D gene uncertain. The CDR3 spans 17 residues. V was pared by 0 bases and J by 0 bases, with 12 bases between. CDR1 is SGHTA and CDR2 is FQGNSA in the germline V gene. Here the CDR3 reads CASSLAGSLRSYNEQFF. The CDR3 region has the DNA TGTGCCAGCAGCTTAGCGGGGTCATTGCGCTCCTACAATGAGCAGTTCTTC.

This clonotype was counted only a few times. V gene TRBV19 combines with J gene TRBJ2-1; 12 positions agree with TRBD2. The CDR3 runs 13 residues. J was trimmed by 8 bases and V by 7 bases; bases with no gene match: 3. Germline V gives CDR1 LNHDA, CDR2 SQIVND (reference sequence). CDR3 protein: CASTRLAGDEQFF. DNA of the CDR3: TGTGCCAGTACGCGACTAGCGGGAGATGAGCAGTTCTTC.

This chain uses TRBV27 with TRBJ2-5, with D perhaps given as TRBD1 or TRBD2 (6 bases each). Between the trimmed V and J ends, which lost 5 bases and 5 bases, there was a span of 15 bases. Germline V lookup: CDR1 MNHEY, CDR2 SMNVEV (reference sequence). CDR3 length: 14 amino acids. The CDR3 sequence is CASSLEGGGETQYF. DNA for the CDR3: TGTGCCAGCAGTCTCGAGGGGGGCGGGGAGACCCAGTACTTC.

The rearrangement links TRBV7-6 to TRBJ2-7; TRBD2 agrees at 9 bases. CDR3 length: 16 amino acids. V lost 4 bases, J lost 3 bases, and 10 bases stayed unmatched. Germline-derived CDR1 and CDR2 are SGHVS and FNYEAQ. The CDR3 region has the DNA TGTGCCAGCAGCTCGCGACTAGCGGAGGGTTTCTACGAGCAGTACTTC. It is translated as CASSSRLAEGFYEQYF. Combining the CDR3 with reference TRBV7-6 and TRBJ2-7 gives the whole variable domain GAGVSQSPRYKVTKRGQDVALRCDPISGHVSLYWYRQALGQGPEFLTYFNYEAQQDKSGLPNDRFSAERPEGSISTLTIQRTEQRDSAMYRCASSSRLAEGFYEQYFGPGTRLTVT.

As DNA, the CDR3 is TGCAGTGCTAACATAGCGGGATTCACAGATACGCAGTATTTT. Protein sequence: CSANIAGFTDTQYF. The chain recombines TRBV20-1 with TRBJ2-3; 8 bases agree with TRBD2. V dropped 4 bases and J dropped 2; count of bases not matched to a gene: 5. CDR1 and CDR2 (germline): DFQATT, SNEGSKA (reference sequence). The CDR3 covers 14 residues.

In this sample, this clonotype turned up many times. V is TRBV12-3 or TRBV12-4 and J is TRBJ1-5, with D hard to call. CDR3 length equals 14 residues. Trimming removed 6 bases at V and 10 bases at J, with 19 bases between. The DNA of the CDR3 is TGTGCCAGCAGCGATACGGGCCCTTCCAGACCCCAGCATTTT. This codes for CASSDTGPSRPQHF.